The clone carrying this T cell receptor (beta chain) was observed a handful of times. The antigen is unknown. Each CDR3 protein is one row after TCRdb ran MiXCR on the 5' RACE reads. The table records some 280,000 distinct CDR3 sequences, roughly 15% of them present only once. Germline V gives CDR1 MNHEY, CDR2 SMNVEV (reference sequence). J was trimmed by 5 bases and V by 6 bases; bases with no gene match: 7. CDR3 length: 15 residues. The data stem from a study of T-cell memory formation after mild COVID-19. Whole-study context: Largely, TCR clusters stayed within a single donor. Study outcomes and limitations: Whether day 37 second-wave clones are SARS-CoV-2-specific was not confirmed. A second wave expanding day 15 to 37 was CD4+-biased; contracting clones were balanced. Researchers found some responding clones in pre-infection memory, a sign that cross-reactive memory joined.

The sequenced sample was PBMCs or a T cell subset sorted from them (not recorded which). This clonotype was obtained from a man aged 18-30 years who had mild COVID-19 (a few samples of this study predate the infection). Cell type and time point are not known. The V gene is TRBV27, the J gene TRBJ2-5; TRBD2 aligns across 12 bases. In DNA form, the CDR3 reads TGTGCCAGCAGCGCAACTAGCGGGGGGATGGAGACCCAGTACTTC. It specifies CASSATSGGMETQYF.